This is a list of T cell receptor beta chains from one sample in a study of blood T cell repertoires in COVID-19. Some clones are missing from TCRdb's copy, which holds only in-frame ones; the method was immunoSEQ multiplex PCR. The sample records around 300,000 clones, 83% being singletons. The sample comprised peripheral blood. The receptors stem from a woman in her 50s who had recovered from COVID-19. Each CDR3 is given with its conserved first and last residue. A D gene is named only where the DNA matches it firmly. Not all rows give a size; the values are once, few, many and, for expanded clones, a class.

J: TRBJ2-2
size: .
D: .
V: TRBV29-1
DNA: TGCAGCGCCGTCAGGTACACCGGGGAGCTGTTTTTT
CDR3: CSAVRYTGELFF

J: TRBJ1-1
size: .
D: TRBD1
V: TRBV18
DNA: TGTGCCAGCTCACCACCTCACGGGACAGCTAAGAACACTGAAGCTTTCTTT
CDR3: CASSPPHGTAKNTEAFF

J: TRBJ1-1
size: .
D: .
V: TRBV4-1
DNA: TGCGCCAGCAGCCAAACCCAGAATGGTGAAGCTTTCTTT
CDR3: CASSQTQNGEAFF

J: TRBJ1-2
size: .
D: TRBD1
V: TRBV18
DNA: TGTGCCAGCTCGGGGGACAGTTCCTATGGCTACACCTTC
CDR3: CASSGDSSYGYTF

J: TRBJ1-2
size: .
D: .
V: TRBV6-6
DNA: TGTGCCAGCAAACGGGACACCGGACTCTATGGCTACACCTTC
CDR3: CASKRDTGLYGYTF

J: TRBJ2-3
size: .
D: TRBD1
V: TRBV5-1
DNA: TGCGCCAGCAGCTTTCGTCCGGGACAGGGGGAAAATACGCAGTATTTT
CDR3: CASSFRPGQGENTQYF

J: TRBJ2-4
size: .
D: TRBD1
V: TRBV5-4
DNA: TGTGCCAGCAGCACCGGGACAGATAGGAAAAAAAACATTCAGTACTTC
CDR3: CASSTGTDRKKNIQYF

J: TRBJ2-4
size: .
D: TRBD1
V: TRBV6-5
DNA: TGTGCCAGCAGTTCCGGGACAGGGGTCTTGGGCATTCAGTACTTC
CDR3: CASSSGTGVLGIQYF

J: TRBJ2-3
size: few
D: .
V: TRBV7-4
DNA: TGTGCCAGCAGCTCGGGCACAGATACGCAGTATTTT
CDR3: CASSSGTDTQYF

J: TRBJ2-7
size: .
D: TRBD2
V: TRBV19
DNA: TGTGCCAGTAGTATAGCACTAGCGGACTCCTACGAGCAGTACTTC
CDR3: CASSIALADSYEQYF

J: TRBJ2-7
size: .
D: .
V: TRBV3-1/TRBV3-2
DNA: TGTGCCAGCAGCCAAGACGGGTCAGGGAAAGGGGCCTACGAGCAGTACTTC
CDR3: CASSQDGSGKGAYEQYF

J: TRBJ2-2
size: .
D: TRBD2
V: TRBV19
DNA: TGTGCCAGTACCCCGGGACTACGGAACACCGGGGAGCTGTTTTTT
CDR3: CASTPGLRNTGELFF

J: TRBJ2-7
size: .
D: TRBD2
V: TRBV28
DNA: TGTGCCAGCAGTTTGGTACTAGCGGGATCCTACGAGCAGTACTTC
CDR3: CASSLVLAGSYEQYF

J: TRBJ1-2
size: .
D: TRBD1
V: TRBV4-3
DNA: TGCGCCAGCAGCCAAGAATTGACAGGGGGGAGCTTCTATGGCTACACCTTC
CDR3: CASSQELTGGSFYGYTF

J: TRBJ1-5
size: .
D: .
V: TRBV20-1
DNA: TGCAGTGCTAGTGAGGGGCGTCAGCCCCAGCATTTT
CDR3: CSASEGRQPQHF

J: TRBJ2-5
size: .
D: .
V: TRBV28
DNA: TGTGCCAGCAGTTTAGGGGGGTTTCGAACCTCCGGGGTCCGGGGGACCCAGTACTTC
CDR3: CASSLGGFRTSGVRGTQYF

J: TRBJ1-5
size: .
D: TRBD1
V: TRBV19
DNA: TGTGCCAGTAGTCACCGGGACAGCAGCAATCAGCCCCAGCATTTT
CDR3: CASSHRDSSNQPQHF

J: TRBJ2-1
size: .
D: .
V: TRBV2
DNA: TGTGCCAGCAGTGGAGAGGTGGGTGGTGAGCAGTTCTTC
CDR3: CASSGEVGGEQFF

J: TRBJ2-7
size: .
D: .
V: TRBV7-9
DNA: TGTGCCAGCAGCTCCCAGGACAGTCGTAACGGGCAGTACTTC
CDR3: CASSSQDSRNGQYF

J: TRBJ2-4
size: .
D: .
V: TRBV28
DNA: TGTGCCAGCAGTTTAGGGGCGGCAGGGGGGCGCATTCAGTACTTC
CDR3: CASSLGAAGGRIQYF

J: TRBJ2-3
size: .
D: .
V: TRBV6-1
DNA: TGTGCCAGCAGTGAAGCTTCCAGAAAAACCAGGGTCTTCACAGATACGCAGTATTTT
CDR3: CASSEASRKTRVFTDTQYF

J: TRBJ2-7
size: .
D: TRBD2
V: TRBV3-1/TRBV3-2
DNA: TGTGCCAGCAGCCAAGGTTCCCTAGGACTAGCGGCTTACGAGCAGTACTTC
CDR3: CASSQGSLGLAAYEQYF

J: TRBJ1-6
size: few
D: TRBD1
V: TRBV10-3
DNA: TGTGCCATCAGCCGGGACAGGGATAATTCACCCCTCCACTTT
CDR3: CAISRDRDNSPLHF

J: TRBJ2-1
size: .
D: TRBD2
V: TRBV7-3
DNA: TGTGCCAGCAGCCCCAATAGCGGGGGGGCCCTCCGTGAGCAGTTCTTC
CDR3: CASSPNSGGALREQFF

J: TRBJ1-5
size: .
D: .
V: TRBV4-1
DNA: TGCGCCAGCAGCCAAGAGGGAGGGTACAATCAGCCCCAGCATTTT
CDR3: CASSQEGGYNQPQHF

J: TRBJ2-7
size: .
D: .
V: TRBV28
DNA: TGTGCCAGCTATACAGGATTCTCCTACGAGCAGTACTTC
CDR3: CASYTGFSYEQYF

J: TRBJ1-1
size: .
D: .
V: TRBV27
DNA: TGTGCCAGCAGTCTTTCTCCGACAGGGAACACTGAAGCTTTCTTT
CDR3: CASSLSPTGNTEAFF

J: TRBJ1-1
size: .
D: .
V: TRBV12-3/TRBV12-4
DNA: TGTGCCAGCAGTTTTATCGTCGGGGGAGGAGCTTTCTTT
CDR3: CASSFIVGGGAFF

J: TRBJ1-4
size: .
D: TRBD1
V: TRBV10-3
DNA: TGTGCCATCCGTAAGGGGGCAGGTGCAACTAATGAAAAACTGTTTTTT
CDR3: CAIRKGAGATNEKLFF

J: TRBJ1-4
size: .
D: TRBD1
V: TRBV7-2
DNA: TGTGCCAGCAGCTTAAAAGCGCCAGGGGGCGGAAATGAAAAACTGTTTTTT
CDR3: CASSLKAPGGGNEKLFF

J: TRBJ2-1
size: .
D: TRBD1
V: TRBV15
DNA: TGTGCCACCAGCAGTCCGGGACAGGGTGTCCACAATGAGCAGTTCTTC
CDR3: CATSSPGQGVHNEQFF

J: TRBJ2-3
size: .
D: TRBD2
V: TRBV7-9
DNA: TGTGCCAGCAGCTCGGTAGCGGGGACGGGGACAGATACGCAGTATTTT
CDR3: CASSSVAGTGTDTQYF

J: TRBJ2-1
size: .
D: .
V: TRBV28
DNA: TGTGCCAGCAGTTTCCCCGGGGGTTCCTACAATGAGCAGTTCTTC
CDR3: CASSFPGGSYNEQFF

J: TRBJ1-2
size: .
D: .
V: TRBV12-3/TRBV12-4
DNA: TGTGCCAGCAGTTATGGACAGTGGTATGGCTACACCTTC
CDR3: CASSYGQWYGYTF

J: TRBJ1-5
size: .
D: .
V: TRBV2
DNA: TGTGCTCTCCGGGGGGGGAATAGCAATCAGCCCCAGCATTTT
CDR3: CALRGGNSNQPQHF

J: TRBJ2-3
size: .
D: TRBD1
V: TRBV18
DNA: TGTGCCAGTCGTGGTGAGGGGGCGCGTCCGCAGTATTTT
CDR3: CASRGEGARPQYF

J: TRBJ2-6
size: .
D: .
V: TRBV14
DNA: TGTGCCAGCAGCCAACAGTTCTCTGGGGCCAACGTCCTGACTTTC
CDR3: CASSQQFSGANVLTF

J: TRBJ2-1
size: .
D: TRBD2
V: TRBV28
DNA: TGTGCCAGCAGTCCCCCACGTCTAGCGGCTATCTACAATGAGCAGTTCTTC
CDR3: CASSPPRLAAIYNEQFF

J: TRBJ2-7
size: .
D: .
V: TRBV4-2
DNA: TGTGCCAGCAGCCAAGATCAGAGCGCAGCCCGGTTGGAGCAGTACTTC
CDR3: CASSQDQSAARLEQYF

J: TRBJ2-1
size: .
D: TRBD2
V: TRBV5-1
DNA: TGCGCCAGCCAACTAGCGGGGGGCCCCCGTGGGGGGCAGTTCTTC
CDR3: CASQLAGGPRGGQFF